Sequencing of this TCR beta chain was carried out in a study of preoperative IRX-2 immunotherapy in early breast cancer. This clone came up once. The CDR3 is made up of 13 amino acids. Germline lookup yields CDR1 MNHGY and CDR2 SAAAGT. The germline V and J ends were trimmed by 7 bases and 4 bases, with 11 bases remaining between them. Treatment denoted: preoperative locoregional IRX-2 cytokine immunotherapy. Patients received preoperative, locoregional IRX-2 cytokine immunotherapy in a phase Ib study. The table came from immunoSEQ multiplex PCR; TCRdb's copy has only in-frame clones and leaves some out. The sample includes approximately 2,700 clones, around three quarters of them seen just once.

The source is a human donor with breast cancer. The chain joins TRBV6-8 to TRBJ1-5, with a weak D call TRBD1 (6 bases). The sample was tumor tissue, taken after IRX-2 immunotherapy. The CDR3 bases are TGTGCCAGCAATCCGACAGGTAATCAGCCCCAGCATTTT. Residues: CASNPTGNQPQHF.